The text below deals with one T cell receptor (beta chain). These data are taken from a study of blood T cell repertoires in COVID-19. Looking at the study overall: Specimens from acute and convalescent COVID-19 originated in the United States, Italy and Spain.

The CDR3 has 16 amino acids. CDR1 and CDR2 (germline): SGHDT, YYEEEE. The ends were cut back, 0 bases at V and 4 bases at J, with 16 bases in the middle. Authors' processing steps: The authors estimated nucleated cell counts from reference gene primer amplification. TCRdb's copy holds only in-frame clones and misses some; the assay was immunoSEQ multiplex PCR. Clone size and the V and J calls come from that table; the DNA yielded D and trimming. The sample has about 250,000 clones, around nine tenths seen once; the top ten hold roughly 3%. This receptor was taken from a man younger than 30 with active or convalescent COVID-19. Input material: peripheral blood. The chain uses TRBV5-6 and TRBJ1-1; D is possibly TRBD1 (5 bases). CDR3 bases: TGTGCCAGCAGCTTGGGACCCCCGGGGGGTAGCACTGAAGCTTTCTTT. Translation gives CASSLGPPGGSTEAFF. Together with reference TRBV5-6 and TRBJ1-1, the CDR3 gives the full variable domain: DAGVTQSPTHLIKTRGQQVTLRCSPKSGHDTVSWYQQALGQGPQFIFQYYEEEERQRGNFPDRFSGHQFPNYSSELNVNALLLGDSALYLCASSLGPPGGSTEAFFGQGTRLTVV.